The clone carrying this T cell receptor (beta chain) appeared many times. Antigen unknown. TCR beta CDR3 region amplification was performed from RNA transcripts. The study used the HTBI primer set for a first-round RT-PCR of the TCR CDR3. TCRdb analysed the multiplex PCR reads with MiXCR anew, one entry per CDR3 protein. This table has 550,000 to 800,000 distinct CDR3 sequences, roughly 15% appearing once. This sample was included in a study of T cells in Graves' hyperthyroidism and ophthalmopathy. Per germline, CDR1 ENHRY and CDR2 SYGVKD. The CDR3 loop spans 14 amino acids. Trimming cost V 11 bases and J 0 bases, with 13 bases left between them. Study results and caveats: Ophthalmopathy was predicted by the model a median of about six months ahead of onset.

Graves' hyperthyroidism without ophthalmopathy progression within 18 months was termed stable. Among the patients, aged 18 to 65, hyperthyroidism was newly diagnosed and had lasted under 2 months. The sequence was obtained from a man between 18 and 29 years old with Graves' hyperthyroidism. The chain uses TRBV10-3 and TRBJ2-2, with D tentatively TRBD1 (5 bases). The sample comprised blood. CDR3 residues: CASRSGTNTGELFF. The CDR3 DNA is TGTGCCTCGAGGTCAGGGACGAACACCGGGGAGCTGTTTTTT.